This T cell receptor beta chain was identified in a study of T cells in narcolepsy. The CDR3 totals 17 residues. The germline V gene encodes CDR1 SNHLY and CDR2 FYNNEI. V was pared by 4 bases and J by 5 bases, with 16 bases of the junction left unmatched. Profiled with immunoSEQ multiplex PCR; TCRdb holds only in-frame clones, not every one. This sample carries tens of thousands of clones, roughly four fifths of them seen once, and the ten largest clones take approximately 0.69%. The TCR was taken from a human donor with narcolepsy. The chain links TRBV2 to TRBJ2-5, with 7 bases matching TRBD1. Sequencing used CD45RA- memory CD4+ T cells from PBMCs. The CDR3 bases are TGTGCCAGCAGTGCTACCGTTGGACAGGCCCTTTTGGAGACCCAGTACTTC. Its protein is CASSATVGQALLETQYF.